The clone carrying this TCR beta chain was found once. Its antigen remains unidentified. The germline V gene encodes CDR1 SGHVS and CDR2 FQNEAQ. Trimming at V came to 1 base and at J to 9 bases, leaving 3 bases not matched to a gene. CDR3 length: 13 residues. This entry belongs to a study of T cell responses to AZD1222 COVID-19 vaccine. Clones were sequenced by immunoSEQ multiplex PCR, and TCRdb holds only the in-frame ones, with some missing. Here the sample spans about 270,000 clones, about 94% being singletons. Study-wide results and limits: The breadth and depth of Spike-specific TCRs increased once two AZD1222 doses had been given.

Second-dose groups at about 4 or about 12 weeks were pooled. The chain combines TRBV7-8 with TRBJ2-1; 7 positions match TRBD1. Specimen: peripheral blood, collected 28 days after the second AZD1222 dose. This TCR was sampled from an adult who received the AZD1222 COVID-19 vaccine. The CDR3 spells CASSLDRGREQFF. In nucleotides, the CDR3 is TGTGCCAGCAGCTTAGATAGGGGGCGTGAGCAGTTCTTC.